A selection of T cell receptor beta chains follows, all from one sample in a study of radiotherapy plus CTLA-4 blockade in lung cancer. Clones were read by immunoSEQ multiplex PCR, and TCRdb kept only the in-frame ones, dropping some. The table lists more than 40,000 clones, roughly four fifths of them singletons, with around 10% in the top ten. The specimen was peripheral blood, collected from a patient treated with radiotherapy plus ipilimumab. Source of these receptors: a human donor with non-small cell lung cancer who had stable disease on radiotherapy plus ipilimumab. CDR3s include the opening cysteine and the closing phenylalanine or tryptophan. Each record gives: clone size, D gene, J gene, V gene, CDR3 protein, CDR3 DNA. The D gene is left open where the match is weak. Size values are once, few and many counts, or a class for expanded clones, and some rows have none.

>NA|TRBD1|TRBJ1-2|TRBV9
CASSPRGTAMIYGYTF
TGTGCCAGCAGCCCCCGCGGGACAGCGATGATCTATGGCTACACCTTC
>NA|NA|TRBJ2-2|TRBV7-9
CASSLDRGSLNTGELFF
TGTGCCAGCAGCTTAGATCGGGGGTCCCTGAACACCGGGGAGCTGTTTTTT
>NA|NA|TRBJ2-3|TRBV5-1
CASSLGSSATDTQYF
TGCGCCAGCAGCTTGGGGTCAAGCGCAACAGATACGCAGTATTTT
>NA|TRBD1|TRBJ1-4|TRBV7-8
CASSPRQGATNEKLFF
TGTGCCAGCAGCCCCCGACAGGGTGCAACTAATGAAAAACTGTTTTTT
>NA|TRBD2|TRBJ2-1|TRBV18
CASSPPTAGGGNEQFF
TGTGCCAGCTCACCACCGACGGCGGGGGGGGGCAATGAGCAGTTCTTC
>NA|TRBD1|TRBJ1-2|TRBV28
CASSLPGQGSVGYTF
TGTGCCAGCAGTTTACCGGGACAGGGAAGTGTTGGCTACACCTTC
>NA|TRBD1|TRBJ1-1|TRBV11-2
CASSSGTVNTEAFF
TGTGCCAGCAGCTCGGGGACAGTCAACACTGAAGCTTTCTTT
>NA|TRBD1|TRBJ1-1|TRBV19
CASSISGTGATEAFF
TGTGCCAGTAGTATCTCCGGGACAGGGGCCACTGAAGCTTTCTTT
>NA|NA|TRBJ2-7|TRBV9
CASSPGRGYEQYF
TGTGCCAGCAGTCCTGGGAGAGGGTACGAGCAGTACTTC
>NA|TRBD1|TRBJ1-1|TRBV5-6
CATTGDRGLNTEAFF
TGTGCCACCACGGGGGACAGGGGGCTGAACACTGAAGCTTTCTTT
>NA|NA|TRBJ1-3|TRBV19
CASKDYGNTIYF
TGTGCCAGTAAGGATTATGGAAACACCATATATTTT
>NA|NA|TRBJ1-1|TRBV6-6
CASSYLEGMNTEAFF
TGTGCCAGCAGTTACCTAGAGGGTATGAACACTGAAGCTTTCTTT
>NA|NA|TRBJ1-5|TRBV4-1
CASSQDGQGYRNQPQHF
TGCGCCAGCAGCCAAGATGGGCAGGGATATCGCAATCAGCCCCAGCATTTT
>NA|TRBD1|TRBJ1-2|TRBV6-4
CASSPQQGAGYGYTF
TGTGCCAGCAGCCCACAACAGGGGGCCGGCTATGGCTACACCTTC
>NA|NA|TRBJ1-6|TRBV7-3
CASSERGGLSPLHF
TGTGCCAGCAGCGAACGTGGGGGCCTCTCACCCCTCCACTTT
>NA|NA|TRBJ1-4|TRBV6-1
CASGARGRNNEKLFF
TGTGCCAGCGGAGCGAGGGGGAGGAATAATGAAAAACTGTTTTTT
>few|TRBD2|TRBJ2-2|TRBV2
CASSYSGGANTGELFF
TGTGCCAGCAGCTATAGCGGGGGGGCGAACACCGGGGAGCTGTTTTTT
>NA|NA|TRBJ2-6|TRBV8-2
CGNIVKITQSRANVLTF
TGTGGCAACATCGTCAAGATAACACAAAGTCGGGCCAACGTCCTGACTTTC
>NA|NA|TRBJ2-7|TRBV5-1
CASSSGRSYEQYF
TGCGCCAGCAGCAGTGGCCGCTCCTACGAGCAGTACTTC
>NA|TRBD2|TRBJ2-1|TRBV5-6
CASSFRLAGEHNEQFF
TGTGCCAGCAGCTTCAGACTAGCGGGGGAACACAATGAGCAGTTCTTC
>NA|TRBD1|TRBJ1-6|TRBV30
CAWGDSRNSPLHF
TGTGCCTGGGGGGACAGCCGCAATTCACCCCTCCACTTT
>NA|NA|TRBJ2-7|TRBV19
CASRPRDSNLYEQYF
TGTGCCAGTAGACCTCGGGACTCCAACCTTTACGAGCAGTACTTC
>NA|TRBD1|TRBJ2-2|TRBV7-2
CASSLDRGRTGELFF
TGTGCCAGCAGCTTAGACAGGGGACGCACCGGGGAGCTGTTTTTT
>NA|TRBD2|TRBJ2-7|TRBV5-1
CASSSGLAGAYEQYF
TGCGCCAGCAGCTCCGGACTAGCGGGGGCTTACGAGCAGTACTTC
>once|TRBD2|TRBJ2-1|TRBV5-6
CASSPGPGGKIYEQFF
TGTGCCAGCAGCCCCGGCCCGGGGGGGAAGATATATGAGCAGTTCTTC
>NA|NA|TRBJ2-3|TRBV5-1
CASSQQNTDTQYF
TGCGCCAGCAGTCAACAGAACACAGATACGCAGTATTTT
>few|TRBD2|TRBJ2-1|TRBV7-9
CASSEPGLGGNEQFF
TGTGCCAGCAGCGAACCGGGACTAGGGGGTAATGAGCAGTTCTTC
>NA|NA|TRBJ1-2|TRBV28
CASGYLGYTF
TGTGCCAGCGGATATCTCGGCTACACCTTC
>NA|NA|TRBJ1-2|TRBV2
CASSGIGGMAYGYTF
TGTGCCAGCAGTGGGATTGGGGGGATGGCCTATGGCTACACCTTC
>few|NA|TRBJ1-5|TRBV6-5
CATRDGNQPQHF
TGTGCCACCCGGGACGGCAATCAGCCCCAGCATTTT
>once|TRBD1|TRBJ1-6|TRBV7-3
CASSLLGGKNSPLHF
TGTGCCAGCAGCTTACTAGGGGGCAAGAATTCACCCCTCCACTTT
>NA|NA|TRBJ2-3|TRBV11-2
CASSLGPNTDTQYF
TGTGCCAGCAGCTTAGGCCCGAACACAGATACGCAGTATTTT
>NA|TRBD2|TRBJ2-2|TRBV5-4
CASSSPGLAGDTGELFF
TGTGCCAGCAGCTCACCGGGACTAGCGGGGGACACCGGGGAGCTGTTTTTT
>NA|NA|TRBJ1-2|TRBV2
CASNGQLYGYTF
TGTGCCAGCAATGGACAGCTCTATGGCTACACCTTC
>NA|NA|TRBJ1-1|TRBV5-1
CASSFTGGASTEAFF
TGCGCCAGCAGCTTTACCGGGGGCGCGTCCACTGAAGCTTTCTTT
>NA|TRBD2|TRBJ2-2|TRBV2
CASSESTAGGLTGELFF
TGTGCCAGCAGTGAGTCTACGGCGGGGGGGCTGACCGGGGAGCTGTTTTTT
>NA|TRBD1|TRBJ2-7|TRBV5-6
CASSFRDRFGEQYF
TGTGCCAGCAGCTTCCGGGACAGGTTTGGCGAGCAGTACTTC
>NA|NA|TRBJ1-2|TRBV14
CASSRPGNEANYGYTF
TGTGCCAGCAGCCGTCCAGGGAATGAAGCTAACTATGGCTACACCTTC
>NA|TRBD1|TRBJ1-2|TRBV11-2
CASSLVGTGVYGYTF
TGTGCCAGCAGCTTAGTGGGGACAGGGGTCTATGGCTACACCTTC
>NA|NA|TRBJ2-5|TRBV13
CASSLGRRVQETQYF
TGTGCCAGCAGCTTAGGCAGGAGGGTGCAAGAGACCCAGTACTTC
>NA|NA|TRBJ2-4|TRBV19
CASSKGRGDQNIQYF
TGTGCCAGTAGTAAAGGCAGGGGGGATCAAAACATTCAGTACTTC
>NA|NA|TRBJ1-2|TRBV7-2
CASRLGGVEFGGYTF
TGTGCCAGCAGGTTGGGAGGGGTGGAGTTTGGGGGCTACACCTTC
>few|NA|TRBJ1-5|TRBV4-1
CASSHIQGALNQPQHF
TGCGCCAGCAGCCACATACAGGGTGCCCTCAATCAGCCCCAGCATTTT
>NA|TRBD1|TRBJ2-5|TRBV18
CASSPGQAKETQYF
TGTGCCAGCTCACCGGGACAGGCCAAAGAGACCCAGTACTTC
>NA|NA|TRBJ1-3|TRBV27
CASSPSRGPYTIYF
TGTGCCAGCAGTCCCTCCCGGGGACCGTACACCATATATTTT
>NA|NA|TRBJ1-3|TRBV7-2
CASSPLQGVRNTIYF
TGTGCCAGCAGCCCCTTACAGGGAGTCCGAAACACCATATATTTT
>NA|TRBD1|TRBJ2-1|TRBV14
CASSLSPYTGEAYNEQFF
TGTGCCAGCAGCCTTTCCCCTTATACAGGGGAAGCCTACAATGAGCAGTTCTTC
>NA|NA|TRBJ2-3|TRBV7-2
CASRSGPYTDTQYF
TGTGCCAGCAGATCGGGACCATACACAGATACGCAGTATTTT
>few|NA|TRBJ2-3|TRBV7-8
CASSLGLPTDTQYF
TGTGCCAGCAGCTTAGGCCTACCCACAGATACGCAGTATTTT
>NA|TRBD2|TRBJ2-5|TRBV13
CASSPPGRAAGETQYF
TGTGCCAGCAGCCCGCCCGGTCGGGCAGCGGGGGAGACCCAGTACTTC
>once|NA|TRBJ1-5|TRBV6-6
CASSYPGDQPQHF
TGTGCCAGCAGTTATCCAGGGGATCAGCCCCAGCATTTT
>NA|TRBD2|TRBJ2-2|TRBV13
CASSSSGANTGELFF
TGTGCCAGCAGCTCTAGCGGGGCGAACACCGGGGAGCTGTTTTTT
>NA|NA|TRBJ2-1|TRBV14
CASSQDPWGFYNEQFF
TGTGCCAGCAGCCAAGATCCATGGGGATTCTACAATGAGCAGTTCTTC
>few|NA|TRBJ2-7|TRBV5-1
CASSPRLGQAEQYF
TGCGCCAGCAGCCCGCGACTGGGACAAGCCGAGCAGTACTTC
>once|NA|TRBJ2-5|TRBV5-1
CASSTGRTQETQYF
TGCGCCAGCAGCACAGGACGGACACAAGAGACCCAGTACTTC
>NA|TRBD1|TRBJ2-7|TRBV6-1
CASSEIWVGQVIYEQYF
TGTGCCAGCAGTGAAATCTGGGTGGGACAGGTGATATACGAGCAGTACTTC
>few|NA|TRBJ1-3|TRBV6-6
CASSSPTAASGNTIYF
TGTGCCAGCAGTTCTCCGACAGCTGCCTCTGGAAACACCATATATTTT
>NA|TRBD1|TRBJ1-2|TRBV7-8
CASSLSTGTFYGYTF
TGTGCCAGCAGCCTTTCGACAGGGACCTTCTATGGCTACACCTTC
>NA|TRBD1|TRBJ1-2|TRBV5-5
CASSRDRAGGDGYTF
TGTGCCAGCAGCCGAGACAGGGCAGGTGGCGATGGCTACACCTTC
>NA|NA|TRBJ1-6|TRBV7-6
CASSLAPTANSPLHF
TGTGCCAGCAGCTTAGCCCCCACGGCGAATTCACCCCTCCACTTT